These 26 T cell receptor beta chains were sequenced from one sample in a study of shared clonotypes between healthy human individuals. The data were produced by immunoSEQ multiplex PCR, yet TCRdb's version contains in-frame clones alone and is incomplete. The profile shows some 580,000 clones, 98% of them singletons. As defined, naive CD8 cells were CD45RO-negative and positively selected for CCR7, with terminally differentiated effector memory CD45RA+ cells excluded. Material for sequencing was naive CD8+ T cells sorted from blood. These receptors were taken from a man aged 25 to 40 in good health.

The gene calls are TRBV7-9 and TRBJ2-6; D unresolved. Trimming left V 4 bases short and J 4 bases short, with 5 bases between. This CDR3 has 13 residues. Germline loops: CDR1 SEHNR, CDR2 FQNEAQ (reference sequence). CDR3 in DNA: TGTGCCAGCAGCTCCTGGGGGGCCAACGTCCTGACTTTC. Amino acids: CASSSWGANVLTF.

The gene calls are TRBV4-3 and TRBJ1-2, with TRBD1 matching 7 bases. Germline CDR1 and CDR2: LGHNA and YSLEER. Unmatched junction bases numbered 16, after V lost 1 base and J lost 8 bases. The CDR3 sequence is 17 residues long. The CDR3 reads CASSQGVNRGRDFGYTF. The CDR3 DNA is TGCGCCAGCAGCCAAGGGGTCAACAGGGGTCGGGACTTCGGCTACACCTTC.

The CDR3 DNA reads TGTGCCAGCGAGCCCCGGAATAAAGACTACGAGCAGTACTTC. This gives the protein CASEPRNKDYEQYF. This rearrangement joins TRBV11-2 to TRBJ2-7; D ambiguous. Germline CDR1 reads SGHAT; CDR2 reads FQNNGV. The CDR3 sequence is 14 residues long. Between the trimmed V and J ends, which lost 8 bases and 3 bases, there was a span of 17 bases.

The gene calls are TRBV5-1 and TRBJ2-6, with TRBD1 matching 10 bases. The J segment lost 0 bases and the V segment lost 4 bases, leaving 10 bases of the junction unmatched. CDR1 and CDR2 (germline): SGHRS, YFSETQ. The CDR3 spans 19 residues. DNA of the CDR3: TGCGCCAGCAGCAAGTTCGGGACAGGGGACCTCTCTGGGGCCAACGTCCTGACTTTC. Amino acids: CASSKFGTGDLSGANVLTF.

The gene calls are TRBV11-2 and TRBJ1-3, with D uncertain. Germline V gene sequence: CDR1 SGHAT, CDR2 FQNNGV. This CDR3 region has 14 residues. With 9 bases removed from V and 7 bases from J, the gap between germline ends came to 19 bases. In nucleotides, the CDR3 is TGTGCCAGTGCTTTGTGGACTACCGGCAACACCATATATTTT. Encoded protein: CASALWTTGNTIYF.

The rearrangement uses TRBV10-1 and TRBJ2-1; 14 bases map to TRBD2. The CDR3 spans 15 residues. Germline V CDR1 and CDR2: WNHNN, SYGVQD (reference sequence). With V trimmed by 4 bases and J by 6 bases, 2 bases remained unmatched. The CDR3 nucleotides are TGCGCCAGCAGTGTTGGGACTAGCGGGAGCAATGAGCAGTTCTTC. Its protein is CASSVGTSGSNEQFF.

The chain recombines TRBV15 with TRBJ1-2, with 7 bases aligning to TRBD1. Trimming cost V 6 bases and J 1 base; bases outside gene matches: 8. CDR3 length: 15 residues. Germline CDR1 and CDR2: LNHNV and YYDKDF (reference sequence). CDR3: CATRLVGDSNYGYTF. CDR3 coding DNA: TGTGCCACCAGACTGGTAGGGGACAGTAACTATGGCTACACCTTC.

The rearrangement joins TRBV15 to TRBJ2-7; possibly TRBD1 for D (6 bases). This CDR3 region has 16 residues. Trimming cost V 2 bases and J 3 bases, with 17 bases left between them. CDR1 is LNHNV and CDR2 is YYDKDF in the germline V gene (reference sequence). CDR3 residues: CATSRLSWTEYYEQYF. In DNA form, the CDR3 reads TGTGCCACCAGCAGACTTTCCTGGACAGAGTACTACGAGCAGTACTTC.

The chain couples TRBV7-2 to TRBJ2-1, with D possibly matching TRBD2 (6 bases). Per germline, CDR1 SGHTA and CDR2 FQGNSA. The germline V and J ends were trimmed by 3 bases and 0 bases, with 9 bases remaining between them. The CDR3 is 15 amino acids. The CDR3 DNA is TGTGCCAGCAGCTTGGGGACTCGCTCCTACAATGAGCAGTTCTTC. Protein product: CASSLGTRSYNEQFF.

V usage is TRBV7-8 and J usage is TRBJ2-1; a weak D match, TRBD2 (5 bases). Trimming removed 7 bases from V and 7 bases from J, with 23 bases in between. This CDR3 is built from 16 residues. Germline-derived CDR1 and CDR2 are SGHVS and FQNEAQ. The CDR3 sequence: CASIHTGGIPGNEQFF. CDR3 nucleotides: TGTGCCAGCATCCACACGGGTGGGATCCCGGGGAATGAGCAGTTCTTC.

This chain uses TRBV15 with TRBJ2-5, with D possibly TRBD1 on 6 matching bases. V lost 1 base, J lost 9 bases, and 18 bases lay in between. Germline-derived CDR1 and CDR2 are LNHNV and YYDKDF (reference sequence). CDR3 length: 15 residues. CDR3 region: CATSRGPHEGVAQYF. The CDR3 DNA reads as TGTGCCACCAGCAGAGGCCCCCATGAGGGGGTGGCCCAGTACTTC.

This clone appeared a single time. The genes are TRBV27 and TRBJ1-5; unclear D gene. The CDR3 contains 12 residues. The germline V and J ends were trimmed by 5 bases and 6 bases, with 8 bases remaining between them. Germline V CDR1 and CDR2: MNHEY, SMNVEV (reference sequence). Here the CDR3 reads CASSNPGQPQHF. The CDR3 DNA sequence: TGTGCCAGCAGTAACCCTGGTCAGCCCCAGCATTTT.

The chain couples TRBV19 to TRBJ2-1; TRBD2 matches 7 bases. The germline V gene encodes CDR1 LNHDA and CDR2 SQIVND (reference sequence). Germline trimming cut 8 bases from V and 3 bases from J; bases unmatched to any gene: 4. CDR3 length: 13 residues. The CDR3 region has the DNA TGTGCCAGTCGATCTAGCGGCTACAATGAGCAGTTCTTC. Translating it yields CASRSSGYNEQFF.

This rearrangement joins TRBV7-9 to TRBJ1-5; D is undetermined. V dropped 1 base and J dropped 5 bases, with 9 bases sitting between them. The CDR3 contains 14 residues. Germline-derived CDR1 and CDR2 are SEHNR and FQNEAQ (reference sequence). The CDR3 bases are TGTGCCAGCAGCTTAGGCGAGGGCTATCAGCCCCAGCATTTT. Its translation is CASSLGEGYQPQHF.

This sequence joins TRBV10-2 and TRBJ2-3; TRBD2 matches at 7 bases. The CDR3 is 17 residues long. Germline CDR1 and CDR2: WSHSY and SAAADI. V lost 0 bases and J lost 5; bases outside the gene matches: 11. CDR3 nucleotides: TGCGCCAGCAGTGAGTCGTCCCGGGGTGGGGAGGGAGATACGCAGTATTTT. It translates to CASSESSRGGEGDTQYF.

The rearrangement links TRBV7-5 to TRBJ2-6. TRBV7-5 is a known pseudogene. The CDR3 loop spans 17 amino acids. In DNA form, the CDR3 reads TGTGCCAGAAGCGACCGGGACGGTTCCTCTGGGGCCAACGTCCTGACTTTC. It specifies CARSDRDGSSGANVLTF.

The CDR3 sequence: CASSQDTSGVDEQFF. CDR3 sequence (DNA): TGCGCCAGCAGCCAAGATACTAGCGGGGTTGATGAGCAGTTCTTC. V usage is TRBV4-1 and J usage is TRBJ2-1, with TRBD2 matching over 10 bases. J was trimmed by 8 bases and V by 0 bases; bases with no gene match: 4. The CDR3 contains 15 residues. Germline V gene data show CDR1 as MGHRA and CDR2 as YSYEKL.

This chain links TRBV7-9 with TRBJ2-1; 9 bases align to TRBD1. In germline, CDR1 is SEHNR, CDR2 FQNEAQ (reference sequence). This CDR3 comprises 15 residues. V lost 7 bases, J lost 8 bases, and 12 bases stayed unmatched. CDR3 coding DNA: TGTGCCAGCACTCAAATTACAGGGGGCATAGATGAGCAGTTCTTC. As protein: CASTQITGGIDEQFF. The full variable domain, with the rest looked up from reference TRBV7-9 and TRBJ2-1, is DTGVSQNPRHKITKRGQNVTFRCDPISEHNRLYWYRQTLGQGPEFLTYFQNEAQLEKSRLLSDRFSAERPKGSFSTLEIQRTEQGDSAMYLCASTQITGGIDEQFFGPGTRLTVL.

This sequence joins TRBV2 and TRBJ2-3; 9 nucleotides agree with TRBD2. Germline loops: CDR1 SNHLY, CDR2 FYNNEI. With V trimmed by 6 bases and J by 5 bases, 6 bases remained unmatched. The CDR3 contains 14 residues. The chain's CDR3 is CASRRAGGEDTQYF. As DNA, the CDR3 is TGTGCCAGCAGGAGGGCGGGAGGGGAAGATACGCAGTATTTT. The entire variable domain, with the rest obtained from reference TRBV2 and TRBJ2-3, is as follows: EPEVTQTPSHQVTQMGQEVILRCVPISNHLYFYWYRQILGQKVEFLVSFYNNEISEKSEIFDDQFSVERPDGSNFTLKIRSTKLEDSAMYFCASRRAGGEDTQYFGPGTRLTVL.

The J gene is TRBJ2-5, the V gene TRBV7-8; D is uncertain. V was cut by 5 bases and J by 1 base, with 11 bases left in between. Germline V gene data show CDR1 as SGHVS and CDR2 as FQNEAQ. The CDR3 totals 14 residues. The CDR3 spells CASSPRPSQETQYF. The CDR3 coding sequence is TGTGCCAGCAGCCCAAGGCCGTCCCAAGAGACCCAGTACTTC. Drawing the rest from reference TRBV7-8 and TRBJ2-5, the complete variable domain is GAGVSQSPRYKVAKRGQDVALRCDPISGHVSLFWYQQALGQGPEFLTYFQNEAQLDKSGLPSDRFFAERPEGSVSTLKIQRTQQEDSAVYLCASSPRPSQETQYFGPGTRLLVL.

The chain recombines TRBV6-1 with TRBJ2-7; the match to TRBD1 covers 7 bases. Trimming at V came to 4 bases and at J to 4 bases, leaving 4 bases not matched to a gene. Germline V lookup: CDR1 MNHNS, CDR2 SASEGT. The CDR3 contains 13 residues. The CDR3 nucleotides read TGTGCCAGCAGTGCGTACAGGGGATACGAGCAGTACTTC. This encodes CASSAYRGYEQYF.

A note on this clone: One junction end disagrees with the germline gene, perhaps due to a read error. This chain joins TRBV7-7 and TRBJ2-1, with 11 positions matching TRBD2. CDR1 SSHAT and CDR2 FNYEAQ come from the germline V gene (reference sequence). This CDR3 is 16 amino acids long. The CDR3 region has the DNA TGTGCTAGCAGCTTAGAACTAGCGGGAGCTGGCGATGAGCAGTTCTTC. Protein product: CASSLELAGAGDEQFF.

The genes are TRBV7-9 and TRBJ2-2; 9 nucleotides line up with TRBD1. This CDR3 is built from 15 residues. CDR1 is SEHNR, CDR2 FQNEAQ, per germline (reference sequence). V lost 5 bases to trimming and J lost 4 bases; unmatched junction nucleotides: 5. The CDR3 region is CASSGTGSSTGELFF. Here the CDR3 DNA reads TGTGCCAGCAGCGGGACAGGGAGTAGCACCGGGGAGCTGTTTTTT.

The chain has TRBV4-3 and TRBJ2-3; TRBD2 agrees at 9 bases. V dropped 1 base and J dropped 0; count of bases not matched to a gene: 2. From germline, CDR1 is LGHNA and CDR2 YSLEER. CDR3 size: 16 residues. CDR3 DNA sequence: TGCGCCAGCAGCCAAGGACTAGCGGCAAGCACAGATACGCAGTATTTT. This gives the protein CASSQGLAASTDTQYF.

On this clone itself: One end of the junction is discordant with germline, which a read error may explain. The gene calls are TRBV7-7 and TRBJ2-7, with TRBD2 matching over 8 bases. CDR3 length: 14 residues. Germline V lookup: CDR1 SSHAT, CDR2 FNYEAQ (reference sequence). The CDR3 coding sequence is TGTGCTAGCAGCTTAGCTGGACTAGCAGCCGAGCAGTACTTC. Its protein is CASSLAGLAAEQYF.

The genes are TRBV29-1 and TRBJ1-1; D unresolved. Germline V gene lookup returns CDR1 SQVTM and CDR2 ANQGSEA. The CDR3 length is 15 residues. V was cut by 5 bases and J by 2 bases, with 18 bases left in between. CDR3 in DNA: TGCAGCGTTACACCTCTCCGGGCAGGAAACACTGAAGCTTTCTTT. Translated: CSVTPLRAGNTEAFF.